This is a list of T cell receptor beta chains from one sample in a study of cytomegalovirus exposure and HLA in healthy donors. The data were produced by immunoSEQ multiplex PCR, yet TCRdb's version contains in-frame clones alone and is incomplete. The sample consists of about 240,000 clones, about 87% of them appearing once. The specimen sequenced was PBMCs. The origin of the receptors is a man aged 18-30 years in good health and CMV-seronegative. The CDR3 runs from the conserved cysteine through the conserved F or W. A D gene is named only where the DNA matches it firmly. A clone size is listed for some rows: how often the clone was seen (once, few, many), or a class if it is expanded.

J | D | size | length | V | CDR3 | DNA
TRBJ2-3 | TRBD1 | - | 15 | TRBV2 | CASRKNRGSTDTQYF | TGTGCCAGCAGGAAGAACAGGGGGAGCACAGATACGCAGTATTTT
TRBJ2-3 | - | - | 16 | TRBV5-6 | CASSGLPGNSPDTQYF | TGTGCCAGCAGCGGGTTACCAGGAAACAGTCCAGATACGCAGTATTTT
TRBJ2-3 | - | - | 13 | TRBV12-5 | CASAFGTADTQYF | TGTGCTAGTGCCTTCGGGACTGCAGATACGCAGTATTTT
TRBJ1-3 | - | - | 15 | TRBV28 | CASSPPGASGNTIYF | TGTGCCAGCAGTCCCCCCGGTGCCTCTGGAAACACCATATATTTT
TRBJ1-4 | TRBD1 | - | 14 | TRBV27 | CASRGTGANEKLFF | TGTGCCAGCAGAGGGACAGGGGCAAATGAAAAACTGTTTTTT
TRBJ2-2 | - | - | 13 | TRBV7-6 | CASSNTRAGELFF | TGTGCCAGCAGCAACACTAGGGCCGGGGAGCTGTTTTTT
TRBJ1-1 | - | - | 13 | TRBV25-1 | CASSERGGTEAFF | TGTGCCAGCAGTGAAAGAGGGGGCACTGAAGCTTTCTTT
TRBJ1-1 | - | once | 14 | TRBV6-1 | CASTAVIVDTEAFF | TGTGCCAGCACGGCGGTAATAGTGGACACTGAAGCTTTCTTT
TRBJ2-7 | - | - | 14 | TRBV5-5 | CASSWERSSYEQYF | TGTGCCAGCAGCTGGGAGAGGAGCTCCTACGAGCAGTACTTC
TRBJ2-7 | TRBD1 | once | 15 | TRBV18 | CASSLSGTGSYEQYF | TGTGCCAGCTCATTATCCGGGACAGGGTCATACGAGCAGTACTTC
TRBJ1-2 | TRBD1 | few | 14 | TRBV6-6 | CASSLGQVGGGYTF | TGTGCCAGCAGCCTTGGACAGGTCGGGGGAGGCTACACCTTC
TRBJ2-2 | - | - | 12 | TRBV6-5 | CASSLNTGELFF | TGTGCCAGCAGTCTCAACACCGGGGAGCTGTTTTTT
TRBJ2-7 | TRBD1 | - | 14 | TRBV19 | CASSFQGASYEQYF | TGTGCCAGTAGTTTCCAGGGGGCGTCCTACGAGCAGTACTTC
TRBJ2-1 | TRBD2 | - | 15 | TRBV28 | CASSELAGGLNEQFF | TGTGCCAGCAGCGAACTAGCGGGAGGTTTAAATGAGCAGTTCTTC
TRBJ2-3 | - | - | 15 | TRBV7-2 | CASRPRSTSTDTQYF | TGTGCCAGCAGGCCCCGATCCACTAGCACAGATACGCAGTATTTT
TRBJ2-7 | TRBD2 | - | 15 | TRBV7-8 | CASSLRTSGLYEQYF | TGTGCCAGCAGCCTCCGGACTAGCGGGTTGTACGAGCAGTACTTC
TRBJ2-3 | TRBD1 | - | 15 | TRBV28 | CASSFRGQGADTQYF | TGTGCCAGCAGTTTTAGGGGACAGGGTGCAGATACGCAGTATTTT
TRBJ2-1 | - | - | 17 | TRBV11-2 | CASSLGTSPYLYNEQFF | TGTGCCAGCAGCTTAGGAACTAGTCCTTACCTATACAATGAGCAGTTCTTC
TRBJ1-2 | TRBD1 | once | 13 | TRBV6-4 | CASSLSGGDGYTF | TGTGCCAGCAGCCTGTCAGGGGGTGACGGCTACACCTTC
TRBJ2-1 | - | - | 16 | TRBV25-1 | CATRRDTKSSYNEQFF | TGTGCCACCCGCCGGGACACCAAAAGCTCCTACAATGAGCAGTTCTTC
TRBJ1-1 | - | - | 13 | TRBV11-2 | CASSTPRGWSAFF | TGTGCCAGCAGCACACCAAGGGGTTGGAGCGCTTTCTTT
TRBJ2-2 | - | - | 13 | TRBV10-2 | CATETTNTGELFF | TGCGCCACCGAGACTACGAACACCGGGGAGCTGTTTTTT
TRBJ1-1 | - | - | 13 | TRBV28 | CASSSPGVTEAFF | TGTGCCAGCAGTTCCCCAGGGGTCACTGAAGCTTTCTTT
TRBJ2-7 | TRBD1 | - | 14 | TRBV27 | CASSFRTGVIEQYF | TGTGCCAGCAGTTTTAGGACAGGGGTAATCGAGCAGTACTTC
TRBJ2-2 | TRBD2 | - | 14 | TRBV30 | CACNSGGNTGELFF | TGTGCCTGCAATAGCGGGGGAAACACCGGGGAGCTGTTTTTT
TRBJ1-4 | - | - | 15 | TRBV7-6 | CASSSNSGTGEKLFF | TGTGCCAGCAGCTCAAACTCTGGTACAGGTGAAAAACTGTTTTTT
TRBJ2-3 | TRBD2 | - | 14 | TRBV5-1 | CASLAGSVTDTQYF | TGCGCCAGCCTAGCGGGAAGCGTCACAGATACGCAGTATTTT
TRBJ1-3 | TRBD1 | - | 15 | TRBV5-1 | CASSLPTGTGNTIYF | TGCGCCAGCAGCTTGCCGACAGGGACTGGAAACACCATATATTTT
TRBJ1-2 | TRBD1 | - | 15 | TRBV10-3 | CAISARDSDYYGYTF | TGTGCCATCAGTGCTCGGGACAGCGATTACTATGGCTACACCTTC
TRBJ2-7 | TRBD1 | - | 15 | TRBV6-1 | CASLRPGTGYYEQYF | TGTGCCAGCCTCCGCCCGGGGACAGGGTACTACGAGCAGTACTTC
TRBJ2-7 | TRBD1 | once | 15 | TRBV4-1 | CASSPRTGGPYEQYF | TGCGCCAGCAGCCCACGGACAGGGGGACCCTACGAGCAGTACTTC
TRBJ1-6 | - | - | 13 | TRBV28 | CASRGTNNSPLHF | TGTGCCAGCAGGGGGACAAACAATTCACCCCTCCACTTT
TRBJ1-2 | - | - | 12 | TRBV10-3 | CAIGAGLYGYTF | TGTGCCATCGGGGCAGGCCTATATGGCTACACCTTC
TRBJ2-7 | - | few | 14 | TRBV27 | CASSFDRLTYEQYF | TGTGCCAGCAGTTTCGACAGGCTAACCTACGAGCAGTACTTC
TRBJ2-1 | TRBD2 | - | 16 | TRBV11-2 | CASSQSRWRGYNEQFF | TGTGCCAGCAGCCAATCTCGTTGGCGGGGGTACAATGAGCAGTTCTTC
TRBJ1-4 | - | - | 14 | TRBV6-6 | CASRRGEANEKLFF | TGTGCCAGCAGGAGAGGGGAGGCTAATGAAAAACTGTTTTTT
TRBJ1-3 | - | few | 15 | TRBV16 | CASSQWDWSGNTIYF | TGTGCCAGCAGCCAATGGGACTGGTCTGGAAACACCATATATTTT
TRBJ1-6 | - | once | 15 | TRBV28 | CASSLDRGSNSPLHF | TGTGCCAGCAGTTTAGATAGGGGCAGTAATTCACCCCTCCACTTT
TRBJ2-5 | - | - | 14 | TRBV5-6 | CASSLTPGQETQYF | TGTGCCAGCAGCCTGACTCCCGGCCAAGAGACCCAGTACTTC
TRBJ1-3 | - | - | 15 | TRBV7-2 | CASSILTDSGNTIYF | TGTGCCAGCAGCATACTTACAGATTCTGGAAACACCATATATTTT
TRBJ2-7 | - | - | 14 | TRBV2 | CASSDVNSFYEQYF | TGTGCCAGCAGTGATGTTAACAGCTTCTACGAGCAGTACTTC
TRBJ1-2 | - | - | 14 | TRBV4-1 | CASSQAGGMDGYTF | TGCGCCAGCAGCCAAGCTGGGGGCATGGATGGCTACACCTTC